This TCR beta chain was found in a study of blood T cells in healthy people across ages. Germline-derived CDR1 and CDR2 are SGHTA and FQGNSA. V shed 0 bases, J shed 3 bases, and the junction held 4 bases outside the gene matches. This CDR3 is built from 15 residues. Sample-barcoded 5' priming and a J-beta primer mix drove a second PCR of 7 to 11 cycles. At least 3 million CDR3-containing paired-end reads were obtained per sample. TCRdb fed the 5' RACE reads into MiXCR, producing one record per CDR3 protein. This sample has around 850,000 distinct CDR3 sequences, with approximately 35% found just once.

The V and J genes are TRBV7-2 and TRBJ1-2, with TRBD1 matching 7 bases. This TCR derives from a young man in good health. The sample comprised blood. The CDR3 loop reads CASSLAYTGDYGYTF. The CDR3 DNA is TGTGCCAGCAGCTTAGCGTATACAGGGGACTATGGCTACACCTTC.